The 10 T cell receptor beta chains listed next were all sequenced from one sample in a study of blood T cell repertoires in COVID-19. The assay was immunoSEQ multiplex PCR, and TCRdb's table has in-frame clones only and misses some. The table lists a few hundred thousand clones, under 90% of them singletons. What was sequenced was PBMCs or T cells enriched from blood (not recorded which). These receptors all come from a woman between 45 and 60 years old who had been exposed to COVID-19.

This chain connects TRBV3-1 (or the pseudogene TRBV3-2) to TRBJ2-2; 13 bases map to TRBD2. The CDR3 spans 15 residues. Unmatched junction bases numbered 4, after V lost 5 bases and J lost 7 bases. CDR1 and CDR2 from the germline V gene are LGHDT and YNNKEL (reference sequence). The DNA of the CDR3 is TGTGCCAGCAGCACTCGGACTAGCGGGGGCGGGGAGCTGTTTTTT. Translation: CASSTRTSGGGELFF.

The gene calls are TRBV28 and TRBJ1-1, with TRBD1 matching 7 bases. Germline values: CDR1 MDHEN, CDR2 SYDVKM. The CDR3 consists of 15 residues. V lost 5 bases to trimming and J lost 4 bases; unmatched junction nucleotides: 10. For the CDR3, the DNA is TGTGCCAGCAGTAACACCGGGACAGAACTCACTGAAGCTTTCTTT. Amino acids: CASSNTGTELTEAFF.

V is TRBV6-5 and J is TRBJ1-5; D may be TRBD1 (5 bases). The V and J ends lost 4 bases and 4 bases respectively, with 11 bases between them. The CDR3 has 14 amino acids. Germline values: CDR1 MNHEY, CDR2 SVGAGI. Here the CDR3 DNA reads TGTGCCAGCAGTTTAACAGGCGGAAATCAGCCCCAGCATTTT. It translates to CASSLTGGNQPQHF.

The V call is TRBV10-3, the J call TRBJ1-6, with 10 nucleotides matching TRBD1. V was pared by 5 bases and J by 7 bases, with 5 bases of the junction left unmatched. The CDR3 consists of 15 residues. CDR1 is ENHRY, CDR2 SYGVKD, per germline. The CDR3 DNA reads as TGTGCCATCAGTTCGGACAGGGGGAAGAATTCACCCCTCCACTTT. This encodes CAISSDRGKNSPLHF.

This clone was counted only a few times. This chain links TRBV28 with TRBJ1-5; D possibly corresponds to TRBD1 (6 bases). From germline, CDR1 is MDHEN and CDR2 SYDVKM. The CDR3 spans 17 residues. The V and J ends lost 6 bases and 4 bases respectively, with 22 bases between them. The CDR3: CASRTRKFGGRNQPQHF. Written as DNA, the CDR3 is TGTGCCAGCAGAACCCGAAAATTTGGGGGCAGAAATCAGCCCCAGCATTTT.

V and J are TRBV6-4 and TRBJ1-2, with 9 positions matching TRBD1. In germline, CDR1 is MRHNA, CDR2 SNTAGT. CDR3 length equals 15 residues. The V gene end was trimmed by 5 bases and the J gene end by 6 bases; junction bases not matched to a gene: 10. CDR3 region: CASSLAPGTGHGYTF. The CDR3, as DNA: TGTGCCAGCAGTCTGGCCCCCGGGACAGGGCATGGCTACACCTTC.

This clone was seen once. This sequence joins TRBV28 and TRBJ1-3, with D perhaps TRBD1 (5 bases). This CDR3 has 16 residues. The germline gives CDR1 MDHEN, CDR2 SYDVKM. Trimming shortened V by 2 bases and J by 4 bases, and 15 bases separated the two germline ends. Written as DNA, the CDR3 is TGTGCCAGCAGTTTACCGATGGGGGGGTCCGGAAACACCATATATTTT. Translated, it gives CASSLPMGGSGNTIYF.

The chain carries TRBV28 and TRBJ1-3; possible D gene TRBD1, 6 bases. Germline-derived CDR1 and CDR2 are MDHEN and SYDVKM. The ends were cut back, 4 bases at V and 0 bases at J, with 10 bases in the middle. The CDR3 sequence is 15 residues long. CDR3 region: CASSWTVSSGNTIYF. In nucleotides, the CDR3 is TGTGCCAGCAGTTGGACAGTTTCCTCTGGAAACACCATATATTTT.

For the CDR3, the DNA is TGTGCCAGCAGCCTCCGGGACAGGGGGCGCGAAACTGAAGCTTTCTTT. Translating gives CASSLRDRGRETEAFF. The chain links TRBV3-1 (or the pseudogene TRBV3-2) to TRBJ1-1, with TRBD1 identical over 12 bases. CDR1 is LGHDT, CDR2 YNNKEL, per germline (reference sequence). CDR3 length equals 16 residues. V lost 4 bases and J lost 5; bases outside the gene matches: 8.

The chain uses TRBV3-1 (or the pseudogene TRBV3-2) and TRBJ2-7, with D unresolved. The CDR3 is made up of 11 amino acids. Germline V gene sequence: CDR1 LGHDT, CDR2 YNNKEL (reference sequence). Trimming removed 4 bases from V and 10 bases from J, with 11 bases in between. The CDR3 coding sequence is TGTGCCAGCAGCCTTAAACATGAACAGTACTTC. It codes for CASSLKHEQYF.